This T cell receptor beta chain was obtained from a study of shared clonotypes between healthy human individuals. Comment on this clone: Its antigen is not identified.

The CDR3 consists of 13 residues. CDR1 is ENHRY and CDR2 is SYGVKD in the germline V gene. With 5 bases removed from V and 2 bases from J, the gap between germline ends came to 10 bases. Researchers divided each subset's genomic DNA evenly across several immunoSEQ plates. Sequencing was performed with immunoSEQ multiplex PCR; in TCRdb, only in-frame clones are kept and a portion is missing. The repertoire holds roughly 2.5 million clones, with 85% to 95% as singletons. Study-level results: Across subsets, estimated richness was generally greater for naive than for memory populations. Genetic and exposure-history diversity was limited by the small donor number.

The gene calls are TRBV10-3 and TRBJ2-7; D might be TRBD1 (6 bases). The sequenced material came from naive CD4+ T cells sorted from blood. Regarding subset: CD45RA+ positively selected. The clonotype comes from a man aged 18 to 35 in good health. The CDR3 protein is CAISSGTPYEQYF. The CDR3 bases are TGTGCCATCAGTTCCGGGACACCCTACGAGCAGTACTTC.